This T cell receptor (beta chain) was identified during a study of tumour-infiltrating T cells in Burkitt lymphoma. Study in general: The Burkitt lymphoma cohort spanned all epidemiological subtypes. Survival, overall and progression-free, tracked with productive clonality. Findings and limits, study-wide: Many Burkitt lymphoma patients shared several public clonotypes.

This clone was picked up a small number of times. Its antigen remains unknown. The repertoire was sequenced with immunoSEQ multiplex PCR; TCRdb's copy has only in-frame clones and lacks some. The sample lists approximately 3,700 clones, less than 20% seen once, with approximately 1.5% in the top ten. CDR3 length: 15 residues. Germline CDR1 reads LNHNV; CDR2 reads YYDKDF (reference sequence). Trimming left V 1 base short and J 8 bases short, with 14 bases between. The sequence came from a human donor with Burkitt lymphoma. The sequenced sample was tumor tissue. This rearrangement joins TRBV15 to TRBJ1-4; D gene unclear. The CDR3 nucleotides are TGTGCCACCAGCAGAGGGCCAACACCAGAAGAAAAACTGTTTTTT. Amino acids: CATSRGPTPEEKLFF.